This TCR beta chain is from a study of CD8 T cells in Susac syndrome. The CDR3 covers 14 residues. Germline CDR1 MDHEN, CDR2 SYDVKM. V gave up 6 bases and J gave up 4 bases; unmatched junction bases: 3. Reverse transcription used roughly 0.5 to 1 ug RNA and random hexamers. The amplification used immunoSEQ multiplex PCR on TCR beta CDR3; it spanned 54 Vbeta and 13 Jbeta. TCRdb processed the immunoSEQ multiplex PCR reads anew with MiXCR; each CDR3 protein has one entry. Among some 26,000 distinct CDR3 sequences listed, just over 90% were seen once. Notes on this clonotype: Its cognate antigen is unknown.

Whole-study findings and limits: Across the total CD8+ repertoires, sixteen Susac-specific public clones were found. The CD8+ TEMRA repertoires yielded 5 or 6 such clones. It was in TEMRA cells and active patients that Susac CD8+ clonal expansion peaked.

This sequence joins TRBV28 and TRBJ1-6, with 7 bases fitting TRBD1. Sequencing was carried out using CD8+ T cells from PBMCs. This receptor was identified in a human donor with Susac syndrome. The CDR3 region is CASSGTEYNSPLHF. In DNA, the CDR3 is TGTGCCAGCAGCGGGACAGAATATAATTCACCCCTCCACTTT.